This T cell receptor beta chain was documented in a study of T cell responses to AZD1222 COVID-19 vaccine. The CDR3 length is 13 residues. Trimming took 6 bases from V and 11 from J; bases not matched to a gene: 7. Study-wide findings and caveats: Repertoires were obtained solely post-peak T cell response.

Clones were read by immunoSEQ multiplex PCR, and TCRdb kept only the in-frame ones, dropping some. The sample shows approximately 100,000 clones, roughly nine tenths of them seen only once. On this clone itself: The antigen remains undetermined.

The sequence derives from an adult in good health. Sample: peripheral blood, taken on day 0 of AZD1222 vaccination. This chain uses TRBV12-3 or TRBV12-4 with TRBJ1-4; TRBD1 agrees at 9 bases. The CDR3 region has the DNA TGTGCCAGCAGAAACAGTGGACAGGGGAAACTGTTTTTT. Translation gives CASRNSGQGKLFF.